The next 9 T cell receptor beta chains were all read from a single sample in a study of long-term antiretroviral therapy in people with HIV. They ran version v3.0 of the immunoSEQ assay at survey level. Produced via immunoSEQ multiplex PCR; TCRdb's table is partial and in-frame only. The sample contains 25,000 to 30,000 clones, 84% of which appear only once. This specimen consisted of unsorted PBMCs, obtained 0.4 years after starting antiretroviral therapy. These receptors were obtained from a man between 18 and 29 years old with HIV.

This chain links TRBV5-1 with TRBJ1-1, with D unclear. Trimming removed 4 bases at V and 2 bases at J, with 12 bases between. Looked up from germline, CDR1 is SGHRS and CDR2 is YFSETQ. The length of the CDR3 is 14 residues. This CDR3 reads CASSEKSPNTEAFF. The CDR3 DNA follows: TGCGCCAGCAGCGAAAAGTCCCCTAACACTGAAGCTTTCTTT.

In this sample, this clone turned up once. This chain joins TRBV11-2 and TRBJ2-3, with 8 bases matching TRBD2. Trimming removed 1 base from V and 7 bases from J; junction bases left unmatched: 4. Germline V gives CDR1 SGHAT, CDR2 FQNNGV. The CDR3 consists of 14 residues. For the CDR3, the DNA is TGTGCCAGCAGCTTAGCCGGGGGGGGCCATACGCAGTATTTT. It codes for CASSLAGGGHTQYF.

The chain links TRBV9 to TRBJ2-6, with 8 bases identical to TRBD2. Germline assignment: CDR1 SGDLS and CDR2 YYNGEE. J was trimmed by 1 base and V by 4 bases; bases with no gene match: 7. There are 17 residues in the CDR3. The CDR3 spells CASSPSGGESGANVLTF. CDR3 DNA sequence: TGTGCCAGCAGCCCAAGCGGGGGCGAATCTGGGGCCAACGTCCTGACTTTC.

This sequence joins TRBV27 and TRBJ2-1, with TRBD1 matching 7 bases. The CDR3 spans 14 residues. In germline, CDR1 is MNHEY, CDR2 SMNVEV (reference sequence). With 2 bases clipped from V and 5 bases from J, the junction kept 3 bases outside the gene matches. The CDR3 loop is CASSLPGTDNEQFF. The CDR3 DNA follows: TGTGCCAGCAGTTTACCTGGGACAGACAATGAGCAGTTCTTC.

The chain is built from TRBV19 and TRBJ2-7, with D maybe TRBD1 (6 bases). The germline gives CDR1 LNHDA, CDR2 SQIVND (reference sequence). Deletions cut 6 bases from V and 2 bases from J, with 11 bases between. This CDR3 is built from 13 residues. CDR3 amino acids: CASSPGHTYEQYF. In DNA form, the CDR3 reads TGTGCCAGTAGCCCGGGACATACCTACGAGCAGTACTTC.

The chain carries TRBV6-6 and TRBJ1-1; D remains unclear. CDR3 size: 16 residues. From germline, CDR1 is MNHNY and CDR2 SVGAGI (reference sequence). V was clipped by 2 bases and J by 6 bases, with 19 bases between them. CDR3 DNA: TGTGCCAGCAGTTACCCCTCCGAGGGTGGAAGCCCTGAAGCTTTCTTT. This translates into CASSYPSEGGSPEAFF.

The chain has TRBV27 and TRBJ1-1, with 9 positions matching TRBD1. The germline gives CDR1 MNHEY, CDR2 SMNVEV (reference sequence). J was trimmed by 5 bases and V by 3 bases; bases with no gene match: 4. The CDR3 consists of 14 residues. Written as DNA, the CDR3 is TGTGCCAGCAGTTTGACAGGGGGATGGACTGAAGCTTTCTTT. Translating it yields CASSLTGGWTEAFF.

This sequence joins TRBV5-8 and TRBJ2-7; no definite D call. In germline, CDR1 is SGHTS, CDR2 YDEGEE. This CDR3 is built from 11 residues. The germline V and J ends were trimmed by 3 bases and 2 bases, with 3 bases remaining between them. This CDR3 reads CASSSTYEQYF. The CDR3 DNA is TGTGCCAGCAGCTCGACCTACGAGCAGTACTTC.

The J gene is TRBJ2-7, the V gene TRBV19; a possible D gene is TRBD1 (6 bases). The CDR3 runs 18 residues. V lost 5 bases, J lost 0 bases, and 23 bases lay in between. CDR1 is LNHDA, CDR2 SQIVND, per germline (reference sequence). As DNA, the CDR3 is TGTGCCAGTAGTCACCTACCGGGACAAAAGGGGAACTCCTACGAGCAGTACTTC. Protein: CASSHLPGQKGNSYEQYF.